The clone carrying this T cell receptor (beta chain) was detected only a few times. The data are from a study of human T cells and chemical hapten exposure. Looking at the study overall: Alopecia areata, totalis or universalis affected patients, mainly female.

Using its own MiXCR run on the RACE reads, TCRdb lists one record per CDR3 protein. The sample lists about 380,000 distinct CDR3 sequences, about 6% occurring once. Germline values: CDR1 SGHTA, CDR2 FQGTGA. J lost 0 bases, V lost 2 bases, and 3 bases had no gene match. This CDR3 has 16 amino acids. Time point given: patch test 2, 6 weeks after DPC sensitization. Treatment indicated: therapeutic diphenylcyclopropenone sensitization with weekly scalp DPC. The gene calls are TRBV7-3 and TRBJ2-1; TRBD2 matches 8 bases. The clonotype was recovered from a woman between 18 and 30 years old with alopecia areata. Some clones in this sample may be carry-over from other donors' samples. The specimen comprised whole blood, sampled in connection with sensitization to the hapten diphenylcyclopropenone (DPC). For the CDR3, the DNA is TGTGCCAGCAGCTTACGGAGCGGGGGCTCCTACAATGAGCAGTTCTTC. Translated: CASSLRSGGSYNEQFF.